This passage covers 13 T cell receptor beta chains from one sample sequenced in a study of pediatric ulcerative colitis. Libraries were prepared by immunoSEQ multiplex PCR; TCRdb keeps only in-frame clonotypes and omits some of them. Altogether roughly 64,000 clones are present, approximately 87% being singletons, with the ten largest covering roughly 3%. The specimen sequenced was blood. These receptors originate from a boy aged 5-17 years with severe ulcerative colitis.

The gene calls are TRBV21-1 and TRBJ2-1; TRBD1, the D gene given by the table, was not confirmed from the DNA. TRBV21-1 is labeled a pseudogene. CDR3 length equals 17 residues. CDR3 amino acids: CASSKSLGLRTYNEQFF. The CDR3 region has the DNA TGTGCCAGCAGCAAATCGCTGGGCCTACGTACCTACAATGAGCAGTTCTTC.

CDR3 protein: CASSPGQAYEQYF. CDR3 nucleotides: TGTGCCAGCAGTCCCGGACAGGCCTACGAGCAGTACTTC. The chain employs TRBV27 and TRBJ2-7; 7 nucleotides align to TRBD1. The V segment lost 5 bases and the J segment 2 bases; nucleotides outside the gene matches: 3. The germline gives CDR1 MNHEY, CDR2 SMNVEV (reference sequence). The CDR3 runs to 13 residues.

The rearrangement uses TRBV15 and TRBJ2-3; maybe TRBD2 (5 bases). The ends were cut back, 3 bases at V and 2 bases at J, with 15 bases in the middle. The CDR3 contains 16 residues. The germline CDR1 and CDR2 sequences are LNHNV and YYDKDF (reference sequence). CDR3 bases: TGTGCCACCAGCAGCGGGGTCGGCCCGTACACAGATACGCAGTATTTT. It encodes CATSSGVGPYTDTQYF.

The rearrangement links TRBV11-3 to TRBJ2-3; possibly TRBD1 for D (6 bases). The germline V gene encodes CDR1 SGHNT and CDR2 YENEEA. With 5 bases removed from V and 0 bases from J, the gap between germline ends came to 21 bases. This CDR3 has 18 amino acids. Here the CDR3 reads CASSTTFGQRTSTDTQYF. The CDR3 nucleotides are TGTGCCAGCAGCACTACCTTCGGACAGAGAACTAGCACAGATACGCAGTATTTT.

This clone turned up a few times. The CDR3 loop is CASSLGLLLTF. For the CDR3, the DNA is TGTGCCAGCAGCTTGGGACTGCTACTCACCTTC. J is TRBJ1-2 and V is TRBV5-6; D not certain. CDR3 length: 11 residues. Germline CDR1 reads SGHDT; CDR2 reads YYEEEE. Trimming stripped 0 bases from V and 13 bases from J, with 10 bases between.

The chain links TRBV7-9 to TRBJ2-3; D uncertain. V gave up 1 base and J gave up 3 bases, with 5 bases separating them. Germline CDR1 reads SEHNR; CDR2 reads FQNEAQ (reference sequence). The CDR3 is 13 residues long. CDR3 coding DNA: TGTGCCAGCAGCTTAGGTACGACAGATACGCAGTATTTT. Protein: CASSLGTTDTQYF.

The chain has TRBV4-2 and TRBJ2-7; a possible D gene is TRBD2 (6 bases). The CDR3 is 16 amino acids. Germline V gives CDR1 LGHNA, CDR2 YNFKEQ. V lost 0 bases to trimming and J lost 3 bases, with 15 bases between them. CDR3 in amino acids: CASSQDLGLSGYEQYF. CDR3 coding DNA: TGTGCCAGCAGCCAAGATCTGGGACTCTCCGGCTACGAGCAGTACTTC.

The V gene is TRBV27, the J gene TRBJ1-2, with 8 bases aligning to TRBD1. With 6 bases clipped from V and 3 bases from J, the junction kept 3 bases outside the gene matches. Looked up from germline, CDR1 is MNHEY and CDR2 is SMNVEV (reference sequence). The CDR3 sequence is 13 residues long. CDR3 residues: CASRLTGDYGYTF. In nucleotides, the CDR3 is TGTGCCAGCAGGCTGACAGGGGACTATGGCTACACCTTC.

This sequence joins TRBV27 and TRBJ2-7; TRBD1 matches 9 bases. CDR3 size: 15 residues. Germline trimming cut 4 bases from V and 6 bases from J; bases unmatched to any gene: 10. Germline V CDR1 and CDR2: MNHEY, SMNVEV (reference sequence). CDR3 in DNA: TGTGCCAGCAGTTGGGGACAGGGAGGGACCGCCGAGCAGTACTTC. As protein: CASSWGQGGTAEQYF.

The chain recombines TRBV7-2 with TRBJ1-1; weak D call: TRBD1 (6 bases). The CDR3 extends over 17 amino acids. Germline CDR1 reads SGHTA; CDR2 reads FQGNSA. V was trimmed by 3 bases and J by 3 bases, leaving 20 bases between them. In DNA form, the CDR3 reads TGTGCCAGCAGCTTGGACCCCGGGACAAGGGAAGACACTGAAGCTTTCTTT. Translating gives CASSLDPGTREDTEAFF.

The V and J genes are TRBV11-2 and TRBJ1-2; 7 nucleotides match TRBD1. CDR3 length equals 15 residues. Germline lookup yields CDR1 SGHAT and CDR2 FQNNGV. V gave up 5 bases and J gave up 1 base; unmatched junction bases: 7. The CDR3 DNA is TGTGCCAGCAGCCCCCCCAGGGGGTATAACTATGGCTACACCTTC. Protein: CASSPPRGYNYGYTF.

This sequence joins TRBV5-6 and TRBJ1-2; no clear D gene. V lost 4 bases and J 5 bases, leaving 18 bases between the germline ends. CDR3 size: 15 residues. The germline V gene has CDR1 SGHDT and CDR2 YYEEEE. The CDR3 sequence is CASSPRNDGWYGYTF. DNA of the CDR3: TGTGCCAGCAGCCCCCGCAACGACGGGTGGTATGGCTACACCTTC.

The rearrangement joins TRBV29-1 to TRBJ2-7, with D unclear. Trimming cost V 0 bases and J 3 bases, with 12 bases left between them. The V gene's germline CDR1 is SQVTM and CDR2 ANQGSEA. The CDR3 runs to 14 residues. The CDR3 loop reads CSVEEEKESYEQYF. The CDR3 DNA reads TGCAGCGTTGAAGAGGAGAAGGAGAGCTACGAGCAGTACTTC.